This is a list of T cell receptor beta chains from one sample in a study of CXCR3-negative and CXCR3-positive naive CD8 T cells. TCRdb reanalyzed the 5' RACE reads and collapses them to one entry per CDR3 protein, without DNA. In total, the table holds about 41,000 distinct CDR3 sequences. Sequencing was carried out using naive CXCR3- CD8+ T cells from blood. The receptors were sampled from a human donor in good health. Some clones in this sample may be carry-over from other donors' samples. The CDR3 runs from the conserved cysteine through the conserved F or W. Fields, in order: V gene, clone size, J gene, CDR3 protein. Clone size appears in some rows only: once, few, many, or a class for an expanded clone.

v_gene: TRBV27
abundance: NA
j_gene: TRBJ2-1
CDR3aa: CASSLRAGGSHNEQFF

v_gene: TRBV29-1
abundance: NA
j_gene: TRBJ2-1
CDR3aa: CSVRKKSSYNEQFF

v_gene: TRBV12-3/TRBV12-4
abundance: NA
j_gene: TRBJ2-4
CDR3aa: CASSPGFKNIQYF

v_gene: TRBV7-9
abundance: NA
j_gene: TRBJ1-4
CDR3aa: CASSPPGAEKLFF

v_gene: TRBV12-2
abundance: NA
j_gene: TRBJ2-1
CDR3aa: CASRLLAAVGEQFF

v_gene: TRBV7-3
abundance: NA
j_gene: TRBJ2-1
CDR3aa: CASSPAGQMGVNEQFF

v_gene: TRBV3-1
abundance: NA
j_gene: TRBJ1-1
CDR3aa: CASTIRDSEAFF

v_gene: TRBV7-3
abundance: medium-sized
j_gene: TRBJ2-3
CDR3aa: CASSLTGGSTDTQYF

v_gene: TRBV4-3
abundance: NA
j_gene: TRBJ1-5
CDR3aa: CASSQGTGATNQPQHF

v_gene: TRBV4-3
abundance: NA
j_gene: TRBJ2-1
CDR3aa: CASSQGTGKGTEQFF

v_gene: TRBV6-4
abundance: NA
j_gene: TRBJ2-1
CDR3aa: CASSVGDKGEQFF

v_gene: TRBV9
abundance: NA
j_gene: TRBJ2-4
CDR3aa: CASSPRTSLAKNIQYF

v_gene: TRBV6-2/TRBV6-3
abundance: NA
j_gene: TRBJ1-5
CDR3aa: CASMGRVASNQPQHF

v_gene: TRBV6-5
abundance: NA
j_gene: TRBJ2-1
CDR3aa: CASSSDRGSYNEQFF

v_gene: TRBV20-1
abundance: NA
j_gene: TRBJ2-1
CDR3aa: CSAGGTGGFFGEQFF

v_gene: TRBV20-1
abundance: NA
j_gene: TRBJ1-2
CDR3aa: CSASPLGQTAGYGYTF

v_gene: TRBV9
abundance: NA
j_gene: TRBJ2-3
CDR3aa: CASSSTDTQYF

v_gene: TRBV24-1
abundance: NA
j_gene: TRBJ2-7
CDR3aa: CATTGQHEQYF

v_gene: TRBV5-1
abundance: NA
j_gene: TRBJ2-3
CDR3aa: CASSSGLAEDTQYF

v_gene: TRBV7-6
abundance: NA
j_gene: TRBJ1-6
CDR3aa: CASRQIIGGNSPLHF

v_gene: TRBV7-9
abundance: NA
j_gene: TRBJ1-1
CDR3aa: CASSFLSGGWNTEAFF

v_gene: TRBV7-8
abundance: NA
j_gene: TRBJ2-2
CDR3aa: CASSLVVGANTGELFF

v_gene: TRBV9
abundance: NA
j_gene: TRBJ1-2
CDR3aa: CASSAGTSNYGYTF

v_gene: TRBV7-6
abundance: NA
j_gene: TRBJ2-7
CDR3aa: CASSLGSGAYEQYF

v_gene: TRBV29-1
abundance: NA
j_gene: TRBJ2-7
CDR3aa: CSASGPVSYEQYF